This TCR beta chain was sequenced for a study of cytomegalovirus exposure and HLA in healthy donors. Study-wide findings and caveats: Three CMV-associated chains proved CMV antigen-specific in vitro. TCR beta chains numbering 164 were designated cytomegalovirus-associated.

The PCR employed 60 Vbeta primers together with 13 Jbeta primers. In the study's own analysis: Later analysis identified approximately 80 million unique TCR beta chains, roughly 11 million shared. Sequencing was performed with immunoSEQ multiplex PCR; in TCRdb, only in-frame clones are kept and a portion is missing. The DNA was the basis for D and trimming; V, J and clone size are from that table. This sample has around 130,000 clones, with approximately 80% found just once. The germline V gene has CDR1 SSHAT and CDR2 FNYEAQ (reference sequence). The CDR3 runs 15 residues. With V trimmed by 5 bases and J by 3 bases, 7 bases remained unmatched. Concerning this clone itself: The antigen remains unidentified.

The sequence derives from a woman aged 18-29 years in good health and CMV-seropositive. The chain uses TRBV7-7 and TRBJ2-5, with TRBD2 matching 9 bases. Source material: PBMCs. The CDR3 region is CASSESLAGKETQYF. The CDR3 bases are TGTGCCAGCAGCGAGTCTCTAGCGGGGAAAGAGACCCAGTACTTC.